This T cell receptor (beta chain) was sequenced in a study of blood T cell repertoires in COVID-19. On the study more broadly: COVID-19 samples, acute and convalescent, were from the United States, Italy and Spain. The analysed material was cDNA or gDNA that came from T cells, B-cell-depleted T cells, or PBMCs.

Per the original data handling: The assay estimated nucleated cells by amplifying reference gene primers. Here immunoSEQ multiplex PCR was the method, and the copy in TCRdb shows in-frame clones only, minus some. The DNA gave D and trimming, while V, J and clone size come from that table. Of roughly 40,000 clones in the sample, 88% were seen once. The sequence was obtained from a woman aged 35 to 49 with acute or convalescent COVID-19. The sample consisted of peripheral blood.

CDR3 sequence reads: CASSSSGGLTDTQYF. CDR3 DNA: TGCGCCAGCAGCTCTAGCGGGGGGCTCACAGATACGCAGTATTTT. This chain connects TRBV5-1 to TRBJ2-3, with 11 bases lining up with TRBD2. V was pared by 3 bases and J by 2 bases, with 2 bases of the junction left unmatched. The germline V gene encodes CDR1 SGHRS and CDR2 YFSETQ. The CDR3 runs 15 residues.